The rows below give T cell receptor beta chains drawn from one sample of a study of identical twins. One entry per CDR3 protein, called by TCRdb with MiXCR from the 5' RACE reads. This table holds just over 450,000 distinct CDR3 sequences, 12% to 15% found once. The same data also went into a second study, on yellow fever vaccine responses in identical twins.

Sequencing input: CD4+ T cells sorted from blood. The receptor set was obtained from a woman younger than 35 in good health. The CDR3 runs from the conserved cysteine through the conserved F or W. Fields, in order: V gene, J gene, D gene, CDR3 length, clone size, CDR3 DNA, CDR3 protein. A D gene is named only where the DNA matches it firmly. Size is stated for part of the rows, as once, few or many counts, or as a class when the clone is expanded.

V gene: TRBV20-1; J gene: TRBJ2-5; D gene: TRBD2; CDR3 length: 13; clone size: few; CDR3 DNA: TGCAGTGCTAGAGTCAGCGGGAGAGAGACCCAGTACTTC; CDR3 protein: CSARVSGRETQYF
V gene: TRBV7-9; J gene: TRBJ2-3; D gene: TRBD1; CDR3 length: 16; clone size: few; CDR3 DNA: TGTGCCAGCAGAGCAGACAGGGGGCTTAGCACAGATACGCAGTATTTT; CDR3 protein: CASRADRGLSTDTQYF
V gene: TRBV7-6; J gene: TRBJ2-7; D gene: TRBD1; CDR3 length: 14; clone size: NA; CDR3 DNA: TGTGCCAGCAGCCCCCAACAGGGGACCTACGAGCAGTACTTC; CDR3 protein: CASSPQQGTYEQYF
V gene: TRBV20-1; J gene: TRBJ2-3; D gene: NA; CDR3 length: 12; clone size: NA; CDR3 DNA: TGCAGTGCTCCTCCGGGGGCTCATACGCAGTATTTT; CDR3 protein: CSAPPGAHTQYF
V gene: TRBV20-1; J gene: TRBJ2-7; D gene: NA; CDR3 length: 15; clone size: many; CDR3 DNA: TGCAGTGCTAGAGTCCGGGTTACAGGGATACACGAGCAGTACTTC; CDR3 protein: CSARVRVTGIHEQYF
V gene: TRBV3-1; J gene: TRBJ2-1; D gene: NA; CDR3 length: 19; clone size: NA; CDR3 DNA: TGTGCCAGCAGCAAAGAGACCTCCTTTAAAGGAGGTCGCCCTACTGAGCAGTTCTTC; CDR3 protein: CASSKETSFKGGRPTEQFF
V gene: TRBV5-5; J gene: TRBJ2-5; D gene: TRBD2; CDR3 length: 17; clone size: few; CDR3 DNA: TGTGCCAGCAGCCCGGTCGTTTCGGCGGGGGGATTAGAGACCCAGTACTTC; CDR3 protein: CASSPVVSAGGLETQYF
V gene: TRBV7-3; J gene: TRBJ2-1; D gene: NA; CDR3 length: 16; clone size: once; CDR3 DNA: TGTGCCAGCAGCCCCAGGGCGGGGGCCCAGGGCAATGAGCAGTTCTTC; CDR3 protein: CASSPRAGAQGNEQFF
V gene: TRBV5-8; J gene: TRBJ2-7; D gene: NA; CDR3 length: 12; clone size: NA; CDR3 DNA: TGTGCCAGCAGCTTGTATTTCTACGAGCAGTACTTC; CDR3 protein: CASSLYFYEQYF
V gene: TRBV10-3; J gene: TRBJ1-4; D gene: NA; CDR3 length: 12; clone size: many; CDR3 DNA: TGTGCCTGTGGGGGGGCGAATGAAAAACTGTTTTTT; CDR3 protein: CACGGANEKLFF
V gene: TRBV5-1; J gene: TRBJ2-1; D gene: TRBD1; CDR3 length: 15; clone size: NA; CDR3 DNA: TGCGCCAGCAGCATGACAGGGAAATATGACAATGAGCAGTTCTTC; CDR3 protein: CASSMTGKYDNEQFF
V gene: TRBV9; J gene: TRBJ2-7; D gene: NA; CDR3 length: 14; clone size: few; CDR3 DNA: TGTGCCAGCAGCAAAAGCGGTCACTCCTACGAGCAGTACTTC; CDR3 protein: CASSKSGHSYEQYF
V gene: TRBV20-1; J gene: TRBJ2-7; D gene: TRBD2; CDR3 length: 15; clone size: few; CDR3 DNA: TGCAGTGCTAGAGATCAGACTAGCCCTCCCTACGAGCAGTACTTC; CDR3 protein: CSARDQTSPPYEQYF
V gene: TRBV10-2; J gene: TRBJ2-7; D gene: NA; CDR3 length: 15; clone size: few; CDR3 DNA: TGCGCCAGCAGCCTACTTGCAGAGTACTCCTACGAGCAGTACTTC; CDR3 protein: CASSLLAEYSYEQYF
V gene: TRBV5-1; J gene: TRBJ2-7; D gene: TRBD1; CDR3 length: 14; clone size: NA; CDR3 DNA: TGCGCCAGCAGCTTACTGGACAGGGTCTCCGAGCAGTACTTC; CDR3 protein: CASSLLDRVSEQYF
V gene: TRBV7-2; J gene: TRBJ2-1; D gene: NA; CDR3 length: 16; clone size: NA; CDR3 DNA: TGTGCCAGCAGCTTAATGGGGGGAAAACCCTACAATGAGCAGTTCTTC; CDR3 protein: CASSLMGGKPYNEQFF
V gene: TRBV5-1; J gene: TRBJ2-5; D gene: NA; CDR3 length: 14; clone size: few; CDR3 DNA: TGCGCCAGCAGCGCGGGGTTTGATCAAGAGACCCAGTACTTC; CDR3 protein: CASSAGFDQETQYF
V gene: TRBV5-1; J gene: TRBJ2-3; D gene: TRBD2; CDR3 length: 16; clone size: NA; CDR3 DNA: TGCGCCAGCAGCTTGGAAGGCGGGAGGGCCGTAGATACGCAGTATTTT; CDR3 protein: CASSLEGGRAVDTQYF
V gene: TRBV5-6; J gene: TRBJ2-5; D gene: NA; CDR3 length: 16; clone size: NA; CDR3 DNA: TGTGCCAGCAGCTTTCAGCTATCAGGGCGGCAAGAGACCCAGTACTTC; CDR3 protein: CASSFQLSGRQETQYF
V gene: TRBV10-3; J gene: TRBJ2-1; D gene: TRBD2; CDR3 length: 14; clone size: few; CDR3 DNA: TGTGCCATCAGACAACTAGCGGGAGACAATGAGCAGTTCTTC; CDR3 protein: CAIRQLAGDNEQFF
V gene: TRBV29-1; J gene: TRBJ2-1; D gene: NA; CDR3 length: 11; clone size: NA; CDR3 DNA: TGCAGCGTTGACAGGGTGTATGAGCAGTTCTTC; CDR3 protein: CSVDRVYEQFF
V gene: TRBV4-2; J gene: TRBJ1-4; D gene: NA; CDR3 length: 16; clone size: few; CDR3 DNA: TGTGCCAGCAGCCAAAACGTGGGTGCAACTAATGAAAAACTGTTTTTT; CDR3 protein: CASSQNVGATNEKLFF
V gene: TRBV6-5; J gene: TRBJ1-2; D gene: NA; CDR3 length: 12; clone size: few; CDR3 DNA: TGTGCCAGTCGGGACGGAGGGTCTGGCTACACCTTC; CDR3 protein: CASRDGGSGYTF
V gene: TRBV6-5; J gene: TRBJ2-6; D gene: TRBD1; CDR3 length: 19; clone size: NA; CDR3 DNA: TGTGCCAGCAGTTACGCAGCCGGGACAGGGGGCTCTGGGGCCAACGTCCTGACTTTC; CDR3 protein: CASSYAAGTGGSGANVLTF
V gene: TRBV12-3/TRBV12-4; J gene: TRBJ2-5; D gene: NA; CDR3 length: 14; clone size: few; CDR3 DNA: TGTGCCAGCATAGGGACTGACCGGGTAAAGACCCAGTACTTC; CDR3 protein: CASIGTDRVKTQYF
V gene: TRBV27; J gene: TRBJ2-3; D gene: NA; CDR3 length: 16; clone size: NA; CDR3 DNA: TGTGCCAGCAGTCCCATCCATATCCGGGATGCCTATACGCAGTATTTT; CDR3 protein: CASSPIHIRDAYTQYF
V gene: TRBV24-1; J gene: TRBJ2-1; D gene: TRBD2; CDR3 length: 14; clone size: NA; CDR3 DNA: TGTGCCACCAGCCCTAGGCTAGCGGGGGGATTGAGGTTCTTC; CDR3 protein: CATSPRLAGGLRFF
V gene: TRBV18; J gene: TRBJ2-5; D gene: NA; CDR3 length: 14; clone size: NA; CDR3 DNA: TGTGCCAGCTCACCTCGAACGGGTCAAGAGACCCAGTACTTC; CDR3 protein: CASSPRTGQETQYF
V gene: TRBV7-2; J gene: TRBJ2-7; D gene: NA; CDR3 length: 16; clone size: NA; CDR3 DNA: TGTGCCAGCACCCCAGGTGGGGGAGCGTCCCACTACGAGCAGTACTTC; CDR3 protein: CASTPGGGASHYEQYF
V gene: TRBV5-1; J gene: TRBJ2-2; D gene: NA; CDR3 length: 13; clone size: few; CDR3 DNA: TGCGCCAGCACCCTACTAGTCCCCGGGGAGCTGTTTTTT; CDR3 protein: CASTLLVPGELFF
V gene: TRBV20-1; J gene: TRBJ1-5; D gene: NA; CDR3 length: 17; clone size: few; CDR3 DNA: TGCAGTGCTAGAGCCTGGGCCTTTGGGGGTAGCAATCAGCCCCAGCATTTT; CDR3 protein: CSARAWAFGGSNQPQHF
V gene: TRBV6-1; J gene: TRBJ2-7; D gene: NA; CDR3 length: 14; clone size: few; CDR3 DNA: TGTGCCAGCAGGGTCGGGTCTATGAGGTACGAGCAGTACTTC; CDR3 protein: CASRVGSMRYEQYF
V gene: TRBV20-1; J gene: TRBJ2-7; D gene: TRBD1; CDR3 length: 15; clone size: NA; CDR3 DNA: TGCAGTGCTAGAGATTGGACAGGGCAATCCTACGAGCAGTACTTC; CDR3 protein: CSARDWTGQSYEQYF
V gene: TRBV5-1; J gene: TRBJ2-3; D gene: TRBD2; CDR3 length: 14; clone size: few; CDR3 DNA: TGCGCCAGCAGCATAGCGGGGGCAGCAGATACGCAGTATTTT; CDR3 protein: CASSIAGAADTQYF
V gene: TRBV20-1; J gene: TRBJ2-5; D gene: TRBD2; CDR3 length: 14; clone size: few; CDR3 DNA: TGCAGTGCTAGCTCGGGACTAGTGGGAGAGACCCAGTACTTC; CDR3 protein: CSASSGLVGETQYF
V gene: TRBV15; J gene: TRBJ2-5; D gene: TRBD1; CDR3 length: 14; clone size: few; CDR3 DNA: TGTGCCACCAGCAGACCAGACAGGGAAGAGACCCAGTACTTC; CDR3 protein: CATSRPDREETQYF
V gene: TRBV5-1; J gene: TRBJ1-1; D gene: NA; CDR3 length: 14; clone size: few; CDR3 DNA: TGCGCCAGCAGCACTACCAGGGGTAGCACTGAAGCTTTCTTT; CDR3 protein: CASSTTRGSTEAFF
V gene: TRBV12-3/TRBV12-4; J gene: TRBJ1-5; D gene: TRBD1; CDR3 length: 13; clone size: many; CDR3 DNA: TGTGCCAGCAGTAAACAGGGGAATCAGCCCCAGCATTTT; CDR3 protein: CASSKQGNQPQHF
V gene: TRBV7-8; J gene: TRBJ2-7; D gene: NA; CDR3 length: 16; clone size: NA; CDR3 DNA: TGTGCCAGCAGCTTAGCGAGAAGGCAGGGGTCCTACGAGCAGTACTTC; CDR3 protein: CASSLARRQGSYEQYF
V gene: TRBV6-2/TRBV6-3; J gene: TRBJ2-1; D gene: TRBD1; CDR3 length: 16; clone size: NA; CDR3 DNA: TGTGCCAGCAGTTACTCTGGACAGGGGAATTACAATGAGCAGTTCTTC; CDR3 protein: CASSYSGQGNYNEQFF